The TCR beta chain under discussion was sequenced for a study of blood T cell repertoires in COVID-19. Here immunoSEQ multiplex PCR was the method, and the copy in TCRdb shows in-frame clones only, minus some. The sample records 72,000 or so clones, nearly 90% being singletons. V was clipped by 1 base and J by 1 base, with 12 bases between them. Germline loops: CDR1 LGHDT, CDR2 YNNKEL (reference sequence). The CDR3 contains 16 residues. Sequenced material: peripheral blood. The V call is TRBV3-1 (or the pseudogene TRBV3-2), the J call TRBJ2-3; possibly TRBD1 for D (5 bases). The source of this sequence is a man aged 60 to 69 with acute or convalescent COVID-19. In DNA, the CDR3 is TGTGCCAGCAGCCAAGGTCAGGGTGCCGGCACAGATACGCAGTATTTT. Protein: CASSQGQGAGTDTQYF.